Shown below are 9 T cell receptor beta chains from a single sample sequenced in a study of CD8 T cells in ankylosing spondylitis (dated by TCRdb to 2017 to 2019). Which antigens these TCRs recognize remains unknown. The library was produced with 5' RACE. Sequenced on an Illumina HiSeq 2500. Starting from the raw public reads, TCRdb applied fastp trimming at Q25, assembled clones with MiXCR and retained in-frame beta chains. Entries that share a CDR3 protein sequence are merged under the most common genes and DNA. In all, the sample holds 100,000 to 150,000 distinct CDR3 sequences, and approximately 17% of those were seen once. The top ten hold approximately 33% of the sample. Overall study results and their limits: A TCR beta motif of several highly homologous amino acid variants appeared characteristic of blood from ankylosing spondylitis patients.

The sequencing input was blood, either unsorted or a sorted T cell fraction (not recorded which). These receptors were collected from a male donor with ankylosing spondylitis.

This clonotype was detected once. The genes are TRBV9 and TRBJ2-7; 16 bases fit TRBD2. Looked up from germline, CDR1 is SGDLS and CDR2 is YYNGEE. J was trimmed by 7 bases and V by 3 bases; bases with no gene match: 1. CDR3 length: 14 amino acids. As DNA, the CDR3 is TGTGCCAGCAGCGCGGGACTAGCGGGAGGGGAGCAGTACTTC. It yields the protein CASSAGLAGGEQYF.

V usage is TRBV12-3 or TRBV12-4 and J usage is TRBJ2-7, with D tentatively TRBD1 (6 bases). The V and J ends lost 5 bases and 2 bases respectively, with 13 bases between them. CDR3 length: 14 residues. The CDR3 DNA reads TGTGCCAGCAGTACCCAGGGGTTTACCTACGAGCAGTACTTC. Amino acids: CASSTQGFTYEQYF.

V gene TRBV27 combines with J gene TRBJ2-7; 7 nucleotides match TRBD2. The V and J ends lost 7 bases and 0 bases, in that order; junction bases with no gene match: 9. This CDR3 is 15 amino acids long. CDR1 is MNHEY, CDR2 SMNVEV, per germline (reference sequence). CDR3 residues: CASTLTSSDSYEQYF. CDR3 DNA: TGTGCCAGCACCCTGACTAGCTCTGACTCCTACGAGCAGTACTTC.

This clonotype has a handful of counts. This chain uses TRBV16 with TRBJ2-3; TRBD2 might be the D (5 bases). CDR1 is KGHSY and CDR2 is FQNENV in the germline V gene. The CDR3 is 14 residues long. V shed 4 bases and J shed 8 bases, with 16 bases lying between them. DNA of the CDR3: TGTGCCAGCAGCCCTACGCCGGGGAGTCCTACGCAGTATTTT. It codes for CASSPTPGSPTQYF.

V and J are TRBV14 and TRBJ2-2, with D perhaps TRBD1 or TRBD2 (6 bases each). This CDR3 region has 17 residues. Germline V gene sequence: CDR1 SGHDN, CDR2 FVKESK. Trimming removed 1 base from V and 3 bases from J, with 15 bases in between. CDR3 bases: TGTGCCAGCAGCCAAGTCTGGCCGGGGGCGCACACCGGGGAGCTGTTTTTT. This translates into CASSQVWPGAHTGELFF.

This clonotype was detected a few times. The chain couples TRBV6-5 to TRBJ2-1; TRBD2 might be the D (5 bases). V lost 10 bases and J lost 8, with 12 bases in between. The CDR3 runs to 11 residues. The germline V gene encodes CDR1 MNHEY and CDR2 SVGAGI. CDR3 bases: TGTGCCACCTCGTCGGAGGATGAGCAGTTCTTC. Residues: CATSSEDEQFF.

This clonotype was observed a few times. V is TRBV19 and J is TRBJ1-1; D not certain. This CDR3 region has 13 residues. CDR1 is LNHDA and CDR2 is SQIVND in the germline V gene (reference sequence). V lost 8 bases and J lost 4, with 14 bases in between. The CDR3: CASCIWGGTEAFF. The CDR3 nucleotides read TGTGCCAGTTGCATTTGGGGAGGCACTGAAGCTTTCTTT.

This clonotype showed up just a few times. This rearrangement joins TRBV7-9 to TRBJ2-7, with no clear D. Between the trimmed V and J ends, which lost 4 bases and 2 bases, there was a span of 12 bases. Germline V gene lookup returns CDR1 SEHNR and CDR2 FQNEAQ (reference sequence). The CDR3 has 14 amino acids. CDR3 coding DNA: TGTGCCAGCAGCTCCCCGACGGTTACCTACGAGCAGTACTTC. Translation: CASSSPTVTYEQYF. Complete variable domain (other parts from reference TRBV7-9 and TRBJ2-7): DTGVSQNPRHKITKRGQNVTFRCDPISEHNRLYWYRQTLGQGPEFLTYFQNEAQLEKSRLLSDRFSAERPKGSFSTLEIQRTEQGDSAMYLCASSSPTVTYEQYFGPGTRLTVT.

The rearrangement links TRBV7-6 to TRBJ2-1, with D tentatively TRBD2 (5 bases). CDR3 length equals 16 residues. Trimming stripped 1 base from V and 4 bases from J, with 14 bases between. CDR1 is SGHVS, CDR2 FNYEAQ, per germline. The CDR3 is CASSLGGGPSYNEQFF. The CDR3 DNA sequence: TGTGCCAGCAGCTTAGGAGGCGGGCCCTCTTACAATGAGCAGTTCTTC.